The entry that follows covers one T cell receptor beta chain sequence. RNA transcripts gave rise to amplified TCR beta CDR3 regions. HTBI primers were employed in a first-round RT-PCR of the TCR CDR3. In TCRdb, the multiplex PCR reads were re-called with MiXCR into one record per CDR3 protein. The data contain about 580,000 distinct CDR3 sequences, 35% to 55% of them singletons. This record comes from a study of T cells in Graves' hyperthyroidism and ophthalmopathy. The germline gives CDR1 LNHDA, CDR2 SQIVND (reference sequence). J gave up 10 bases and V 3 bases, and 11 bases lay outside the gene matches. The CDR3 runs to 14 residues.

The clonotype was recovered from a woman in her late teens or twenties with Graves' hyperthyroidism. Sample: peripheral blood or thyroid tissue (not recorded which). The gene calls are TRBV19 and TRBJ1-2; 7 bases fit TRBD1. CDR3 coding DNA: TGTGCCAGTAGTATCGGACAGGCTTATTGGGCCTACACCTTC. Protein sequence: CASSIGQAYWAYTF.